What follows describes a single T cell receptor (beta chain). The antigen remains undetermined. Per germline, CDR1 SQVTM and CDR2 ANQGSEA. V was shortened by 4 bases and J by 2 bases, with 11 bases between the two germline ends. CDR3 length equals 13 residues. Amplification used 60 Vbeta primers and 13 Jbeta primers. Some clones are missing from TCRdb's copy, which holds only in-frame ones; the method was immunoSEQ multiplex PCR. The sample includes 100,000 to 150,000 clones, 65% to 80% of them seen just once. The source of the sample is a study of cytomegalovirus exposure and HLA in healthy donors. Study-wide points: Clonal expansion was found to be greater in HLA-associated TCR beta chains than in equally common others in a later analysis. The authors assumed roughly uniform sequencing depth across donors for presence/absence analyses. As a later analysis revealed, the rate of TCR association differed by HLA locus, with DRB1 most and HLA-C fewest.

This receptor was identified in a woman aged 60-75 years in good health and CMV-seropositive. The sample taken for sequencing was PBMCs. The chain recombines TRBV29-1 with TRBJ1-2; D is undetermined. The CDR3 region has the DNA TGCAGCGTTGGATGGAGCGGAAACTATGGCTACACCTTC. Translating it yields CSVGWSGNYGYTF.